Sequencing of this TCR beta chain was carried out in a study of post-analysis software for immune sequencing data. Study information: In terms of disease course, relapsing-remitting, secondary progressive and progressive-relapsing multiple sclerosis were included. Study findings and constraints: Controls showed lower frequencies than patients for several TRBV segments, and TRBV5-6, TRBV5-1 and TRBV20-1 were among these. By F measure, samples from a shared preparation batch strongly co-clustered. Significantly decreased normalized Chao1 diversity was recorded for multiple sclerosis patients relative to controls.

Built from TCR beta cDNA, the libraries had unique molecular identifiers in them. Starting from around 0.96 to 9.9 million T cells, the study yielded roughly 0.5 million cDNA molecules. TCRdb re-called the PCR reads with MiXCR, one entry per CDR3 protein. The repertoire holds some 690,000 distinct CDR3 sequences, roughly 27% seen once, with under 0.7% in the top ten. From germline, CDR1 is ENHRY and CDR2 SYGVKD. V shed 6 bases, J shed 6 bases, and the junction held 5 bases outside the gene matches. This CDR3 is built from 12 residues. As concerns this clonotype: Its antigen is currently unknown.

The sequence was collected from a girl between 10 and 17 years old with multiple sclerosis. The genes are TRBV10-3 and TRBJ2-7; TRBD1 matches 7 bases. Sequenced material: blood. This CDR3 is CAIRERQGEQYF. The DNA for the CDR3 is TGTGCCATCAGGGAGCGACAGGGCGAGCAGTACTTC.